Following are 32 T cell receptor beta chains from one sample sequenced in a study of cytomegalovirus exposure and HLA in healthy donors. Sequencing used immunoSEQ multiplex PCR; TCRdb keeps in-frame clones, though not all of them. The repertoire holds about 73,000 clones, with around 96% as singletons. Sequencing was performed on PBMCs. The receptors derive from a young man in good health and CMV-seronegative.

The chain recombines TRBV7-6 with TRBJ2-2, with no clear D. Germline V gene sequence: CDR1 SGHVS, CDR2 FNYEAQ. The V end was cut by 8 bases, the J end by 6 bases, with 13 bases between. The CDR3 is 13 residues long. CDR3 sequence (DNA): TGTGCCAGCGTTCCCTTGGGCCCCGGGGAGCTGTTTTTT. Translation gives CASVPLGPGELFF.

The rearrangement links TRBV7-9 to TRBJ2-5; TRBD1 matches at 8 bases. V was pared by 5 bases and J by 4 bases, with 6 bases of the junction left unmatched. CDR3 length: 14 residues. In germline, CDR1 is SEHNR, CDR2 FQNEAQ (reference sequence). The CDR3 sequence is CASSPRTGLETQYF. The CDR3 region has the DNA TGTGCCAGCAGCCCCCGGACAGGGTTAGAGACCCAGTACTTC. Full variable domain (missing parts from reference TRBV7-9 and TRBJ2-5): DTGVSQNPRHKITKRGQNVTFRCDPISEHNRLYWYRQTLGQGPEFLTYFQNEAQLEKSRLLSDRFSAERPKGSFSTLEIQRTEQGDSAMYLCASSPRTGLETQYFGPGTRLLVL.

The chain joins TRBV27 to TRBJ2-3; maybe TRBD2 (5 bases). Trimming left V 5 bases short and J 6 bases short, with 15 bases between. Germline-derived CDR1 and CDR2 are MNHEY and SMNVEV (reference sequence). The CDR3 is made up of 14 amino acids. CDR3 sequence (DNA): TGTGCCAGCAGTCCCGATCTTGGAGGCGATACGCAGTATTTT. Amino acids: CASSPDLGGDTQYF.

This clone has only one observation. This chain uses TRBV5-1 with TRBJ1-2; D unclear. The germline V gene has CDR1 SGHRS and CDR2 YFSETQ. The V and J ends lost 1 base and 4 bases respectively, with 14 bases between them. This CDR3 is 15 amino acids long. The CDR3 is CASSLFETGSYGYTF. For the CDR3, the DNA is TGCGCCAGCAGCTTGTTTGAGACGGGAAGCTATGGCTACACCTTC.

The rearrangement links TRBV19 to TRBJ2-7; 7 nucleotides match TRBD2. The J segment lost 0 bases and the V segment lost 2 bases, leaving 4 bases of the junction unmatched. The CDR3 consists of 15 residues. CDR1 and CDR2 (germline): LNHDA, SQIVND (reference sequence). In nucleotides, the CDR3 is TGTGCCAGTAGTATATTGGCGGGGGTCTCCTACGAGCAGTACTTC. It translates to CASSILAGVSYEQYF. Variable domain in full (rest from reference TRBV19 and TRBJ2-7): DGGITQSPKYLFRKEGQNVTLSCEQNLNHDAMYWYRQDPGQGLRLIYYSQIVNDFQKGDIAEGYSVSREKKESFPLTVTSAQKNPTAFYLCASSILAGVSYEQYFGPGTRLTVT.

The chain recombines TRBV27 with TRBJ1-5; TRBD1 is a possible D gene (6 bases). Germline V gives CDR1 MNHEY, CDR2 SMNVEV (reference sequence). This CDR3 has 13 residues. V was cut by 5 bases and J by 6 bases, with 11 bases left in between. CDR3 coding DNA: TGTGCCAGCAGTCGACAGGTCCGTCAGCCCCAGCATTTT. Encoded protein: CASSRQVRQPQHF.

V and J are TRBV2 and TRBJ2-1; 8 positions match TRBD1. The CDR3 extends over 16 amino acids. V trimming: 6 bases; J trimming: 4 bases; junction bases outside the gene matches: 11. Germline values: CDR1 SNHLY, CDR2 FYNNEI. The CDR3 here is CASSAGQVDKYNEQFF. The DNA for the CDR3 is TGTGCCAGCAGCGCGGGACAGGTGGACAAGTACAATGAGCAGTTCTTC.

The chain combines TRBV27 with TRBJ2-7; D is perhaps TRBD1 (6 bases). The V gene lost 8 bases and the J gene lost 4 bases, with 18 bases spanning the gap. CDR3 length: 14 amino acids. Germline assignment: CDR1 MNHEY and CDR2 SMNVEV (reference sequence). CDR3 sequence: CASGRAGVSYEQYF. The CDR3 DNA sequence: TGTGCCAGCGGGCGAGCAGGGGTCTCGTACGAGCAGTACTTC.

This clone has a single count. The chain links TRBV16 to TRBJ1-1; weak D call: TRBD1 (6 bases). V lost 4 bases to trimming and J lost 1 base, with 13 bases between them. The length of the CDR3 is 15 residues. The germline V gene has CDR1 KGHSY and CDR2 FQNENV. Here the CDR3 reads CASSLTQGGNTEAFF. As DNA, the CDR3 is TGTGCCAGCAGCCTGACACAGGGTGGGAACACTGAAGCTTTCTTT.

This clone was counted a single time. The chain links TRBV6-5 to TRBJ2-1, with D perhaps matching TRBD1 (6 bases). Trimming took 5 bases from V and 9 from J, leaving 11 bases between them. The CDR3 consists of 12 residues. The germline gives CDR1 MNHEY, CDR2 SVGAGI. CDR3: CASSTLRGEQFF. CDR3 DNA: TGTGCCAGCAGTACCCTCAGGGGTGAGCAGTTCTTC.

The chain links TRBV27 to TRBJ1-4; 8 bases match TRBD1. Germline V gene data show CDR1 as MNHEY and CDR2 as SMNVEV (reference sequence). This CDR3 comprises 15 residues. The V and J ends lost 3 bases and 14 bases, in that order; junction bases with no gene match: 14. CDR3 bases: TGTGCCAGCAGTTTCGACAGGGGCTCATCCAGATCCCTGTTTTTT. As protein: CASSFDRGSSRSLFF.

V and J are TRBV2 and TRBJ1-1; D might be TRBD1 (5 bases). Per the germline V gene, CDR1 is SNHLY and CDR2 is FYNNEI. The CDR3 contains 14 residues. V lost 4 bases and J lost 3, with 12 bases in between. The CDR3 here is CASSGRAEDTEAFF. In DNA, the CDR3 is TGTGCCAGCAGTGGCAGGGCTGAGGACACTGAAGCTTTCTTT.

CDR3 bases: TGCGCCAGCAGCTCTGGACAGAGACGCTACGAGCAGTACTTC. Its protein product is CASSSGQRRYEQYF. This chain joins TRBV5-1 and TRBJ2-7; tentative D call: TRBD1 (6 bases). V was pared by 3 bases and J by 3 bases, with 13 bases between. The CDR3 consists of 14 residues. The germline V gene encodes CDR1 SGHRS and CDR2 YFSETQ.

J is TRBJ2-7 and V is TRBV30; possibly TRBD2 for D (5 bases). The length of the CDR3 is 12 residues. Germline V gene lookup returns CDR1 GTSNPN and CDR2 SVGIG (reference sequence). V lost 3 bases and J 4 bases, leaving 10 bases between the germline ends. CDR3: CAWRRTLYEQYF. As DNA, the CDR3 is TGTGCCTGGAGGCGGACTTTATACGAGCAGTACTTC. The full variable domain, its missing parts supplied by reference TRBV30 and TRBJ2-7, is SQTIHQWPATLVQPVGSPLSLECTVEGTSNPNLYWYRQAAGRGLQLLFYSVGIGQISSEVPQNLSASRPQDRQFILSSKKLLLSDSGFYLCAWRRTLYEQYFGPGTRLTVT.

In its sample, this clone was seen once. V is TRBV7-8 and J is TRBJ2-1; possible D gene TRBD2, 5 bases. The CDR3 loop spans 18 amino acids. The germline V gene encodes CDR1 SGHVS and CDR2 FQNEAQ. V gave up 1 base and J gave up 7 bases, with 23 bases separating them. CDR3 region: CASSLGTLPDPGVNEQFF. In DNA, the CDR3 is TGTGCCAGCAGCTTAGGCACACTCCCGGACCCCGGGGTGAATGAGCAGTTCTTC.

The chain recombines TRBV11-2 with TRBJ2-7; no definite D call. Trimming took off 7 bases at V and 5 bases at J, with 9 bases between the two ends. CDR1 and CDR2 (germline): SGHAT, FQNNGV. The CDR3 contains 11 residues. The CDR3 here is CASTELHEQYF. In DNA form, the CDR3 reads TGTGCCAGCACGGAGCTTCACGAGCAGTACTTC.

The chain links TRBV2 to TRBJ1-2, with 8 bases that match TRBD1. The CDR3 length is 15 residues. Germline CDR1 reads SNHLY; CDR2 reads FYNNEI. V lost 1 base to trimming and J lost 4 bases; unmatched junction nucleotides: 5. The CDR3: CASSEGTGIFYGYTF. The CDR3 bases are TGTGCCAGCAGTGAAGGGACAGGGATATTCTATGGCTACACCTTC.

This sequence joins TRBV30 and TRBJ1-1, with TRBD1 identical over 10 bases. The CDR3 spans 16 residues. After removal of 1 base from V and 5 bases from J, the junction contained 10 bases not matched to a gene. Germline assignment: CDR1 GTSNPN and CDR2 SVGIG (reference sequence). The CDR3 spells CAWSGGQGWLITEAFF. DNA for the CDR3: TGTGCCTGGAGTGGGGGACAGGGGTGGTTGATTACTGAAGCTTTCTTT.

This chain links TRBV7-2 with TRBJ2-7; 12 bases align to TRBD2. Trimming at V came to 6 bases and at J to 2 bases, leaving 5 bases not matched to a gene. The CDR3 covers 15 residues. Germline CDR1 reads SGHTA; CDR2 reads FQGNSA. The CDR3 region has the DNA TGTGCCAGCAGATCGACTAGCGGGGGCCCCTACGAGCAGTACTTC. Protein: CASRSTSGGPYEQYF.

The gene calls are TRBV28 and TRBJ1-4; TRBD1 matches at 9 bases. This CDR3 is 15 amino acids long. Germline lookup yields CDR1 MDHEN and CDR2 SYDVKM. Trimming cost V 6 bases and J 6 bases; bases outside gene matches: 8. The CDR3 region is CASSLTGTGHEKLFF. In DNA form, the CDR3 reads TGTGCCAGCAGCCTAACCGGGACAGGGCATGAAAAACTGTTTTTT.

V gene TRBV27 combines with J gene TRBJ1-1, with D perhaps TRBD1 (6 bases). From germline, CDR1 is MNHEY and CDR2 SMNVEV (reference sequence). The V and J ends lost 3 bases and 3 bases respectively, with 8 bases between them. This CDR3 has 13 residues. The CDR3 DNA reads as TGTGCCAGCAGTTTTACAGGGTACACTGAAGCTTTCTTT. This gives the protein CASSFTGYTEAFF.

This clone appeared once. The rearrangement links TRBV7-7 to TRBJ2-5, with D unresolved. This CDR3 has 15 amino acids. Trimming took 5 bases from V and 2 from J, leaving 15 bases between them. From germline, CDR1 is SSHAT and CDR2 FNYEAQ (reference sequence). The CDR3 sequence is CASSVGFGFQETQYF. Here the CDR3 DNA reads TGTGCCAGCAGCGTAGGGTTCGGGTTTCAAGAGACCCAGTACTTC.

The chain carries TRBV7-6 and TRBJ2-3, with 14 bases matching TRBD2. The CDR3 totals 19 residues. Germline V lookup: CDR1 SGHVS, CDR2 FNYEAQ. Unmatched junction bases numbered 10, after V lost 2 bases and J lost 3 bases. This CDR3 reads CASSLRGLAGGGVTDTQYF. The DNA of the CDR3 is TGTGCCAGCAGCTTACGCGGACTAGCGGGGGGAGGGGTTACAGATACGCAGTATTTT.

CDR3 protein: CASSQIRGNEQFF. CDR3 sequence (DNA): TGTGCCAGCAGCCAAATTAGAGGGAATGAGCAGTTCTTC. The chain links TRBV14 to TRBJ2-1; D might be TRBD2 (5 bases). The length of the CDR3 is 13 residues. Germline loops: CDR1 SGHDN, CDR2 FVKESK. Trimming stripped 2 bases from V and 7 bases from J, with 9 bases between. The variable domain in full, with the rest retrieved from reference TRBV14 and TRBJ2-1, is EAGVTQFPSHSVIEKGQTVTLRCDPISGHDNLYWYRRVMGKEIKFLLHFVKESKQDESGMPNNRFLAERTGGTYSTLKVQPAELEDSGVYFCASSQIRGNEQFFGPGTRLTVL.

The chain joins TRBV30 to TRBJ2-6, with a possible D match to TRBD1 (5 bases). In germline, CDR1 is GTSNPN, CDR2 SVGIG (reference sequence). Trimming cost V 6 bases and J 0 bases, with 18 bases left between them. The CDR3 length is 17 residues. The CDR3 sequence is CACKDPGKFSGANVLTF. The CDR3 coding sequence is TGTGCCTGTAAGGATCCAGGGAAATTCTCTGGGGCCAACGTCCTGACTTTC. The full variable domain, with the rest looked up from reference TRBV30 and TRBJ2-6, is SQTIHQWPATLVQPVGSPLSLECTVEGTSNPNLYWYRQAAGRGLQLLFYSVGIGQISSEVPQNLSASRPQDRQFILSSKKLLLSDSGFYLCACKDPGKFSGANVLTFGAGSRLTVL.

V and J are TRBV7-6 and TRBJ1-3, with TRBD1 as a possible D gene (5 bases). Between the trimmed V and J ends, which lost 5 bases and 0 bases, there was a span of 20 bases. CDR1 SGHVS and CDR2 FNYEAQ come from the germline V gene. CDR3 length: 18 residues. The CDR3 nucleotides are TGTGCCAGCAGCCTATTCCCTCGGGACTCATACTCTGGAAACACCATATATTTT. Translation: CASSLFPRDSYSGNTIYF.

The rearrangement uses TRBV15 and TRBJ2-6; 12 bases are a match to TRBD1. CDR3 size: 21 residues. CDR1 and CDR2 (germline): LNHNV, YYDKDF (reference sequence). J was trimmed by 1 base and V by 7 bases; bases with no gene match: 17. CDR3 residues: CATTQPPPGTGGESGANVLTF. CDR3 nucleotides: TGTGCCACCACCCAACCACCACCCGGGACAGGGGGCGAATCTGGGGCCAACGTCCTGACTTTC.

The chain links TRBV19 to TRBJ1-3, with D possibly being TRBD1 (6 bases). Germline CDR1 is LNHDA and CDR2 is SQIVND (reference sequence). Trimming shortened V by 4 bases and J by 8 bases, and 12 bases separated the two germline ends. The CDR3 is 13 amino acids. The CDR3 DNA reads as TGTGCCAGTAGTAGGACAGCCTTGGACACCATATATTTT. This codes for CASSRTALDTIYF.

In nucleotides, the CDR3 is TGTGCCAGCAGTGATTCTACCACCGGTGGCTACACCTTC. Protein: CASSDSTTGGYTF. The rearrangement joins TRBV25-1 to TRBJ1-2; no clear D gene. The CDR3 is 13 amino acids. V lost 3 bases to trimming and J lost 7 bases, with 12 bases between them. CDR1 and CDR2 (germline): MGHDK, SYGVNS.

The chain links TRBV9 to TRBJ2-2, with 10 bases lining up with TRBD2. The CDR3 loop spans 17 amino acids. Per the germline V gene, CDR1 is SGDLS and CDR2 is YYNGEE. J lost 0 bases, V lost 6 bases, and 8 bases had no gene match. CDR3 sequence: CASNFPSGGPNTGELFF. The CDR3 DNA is TGTGCCAGCAATTTCCCTAGCGGGGGACCGAACACCGGGGAGCTGTTTTTT.

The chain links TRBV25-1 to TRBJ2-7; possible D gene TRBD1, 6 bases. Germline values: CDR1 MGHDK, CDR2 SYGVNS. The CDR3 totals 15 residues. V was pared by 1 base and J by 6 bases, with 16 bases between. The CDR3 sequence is CASSESPRGGSEQYF. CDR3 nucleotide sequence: TGTGCCAGCAGTGAATCACCCAGAGGGGGAAGCGAGCAGTACTTC.

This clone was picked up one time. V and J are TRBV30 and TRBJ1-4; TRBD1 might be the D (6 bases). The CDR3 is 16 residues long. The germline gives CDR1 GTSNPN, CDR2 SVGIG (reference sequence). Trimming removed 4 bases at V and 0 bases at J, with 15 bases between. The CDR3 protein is CAWNGGGPPTNEKLFF. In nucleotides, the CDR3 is TGTGCCTGGAACGGGGGGGGGCCACCAACTAATGAAAAACTGTTTTTT.